The present T cell receptor beta chain was sequenced within a study of shared T cell receptors in the human thymus. Germline V gene lookup returns CDR1 SGHVS and CDR2 FNYEAQ. CDR3 size: 14 residues. Trimming shortened V by 5 bases and J by 1 base, and 12 bases separated the two germline ends. Sequencing was performed with immunoSEQ multiplex PCR; in TCRdb, only in-frame clones are kept and a portion is missing. The sample has over 650,000 clones; about 89% are singletons. These records were also assigned to another study, of human thymus T cells. As that report states: All donors were healthy Finnish infants who were undergoing corrective surgery to treat congenital heart defects. Corrective heart surgery yielded resections, and these provided the thymus tissue. An apparent bias in V and J gene usage was seen in thymic and blood repertoires. Unrelated individuals reportedly shared highly overlapping thymic TCR repertoires.

Source material: thymocytes. This TCR derives from a boy under two years old with a congenital heart defect. The chain links TRBV7-6 to TRBJ2-7, with D unclear. DNA of the CDR3: TGTGCCAGCAGCATAAGTACAGTTTCCTACGAGCAGTACTTC. Its translation: CASSISTVSYEQYF.